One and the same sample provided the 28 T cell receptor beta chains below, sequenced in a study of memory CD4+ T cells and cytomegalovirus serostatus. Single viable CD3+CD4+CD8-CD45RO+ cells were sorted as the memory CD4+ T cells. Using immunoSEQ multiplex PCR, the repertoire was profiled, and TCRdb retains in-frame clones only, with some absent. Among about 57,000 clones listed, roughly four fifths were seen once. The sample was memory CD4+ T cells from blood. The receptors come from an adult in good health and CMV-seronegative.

This chain's CDR3 is CASSRSGGDSGNTIYF. The CDR3 bases are TGTGCCAGCAGCAGATCAGGGGGCGACTCTGGAAACACCATATATTTT. The chain recombines TRBV6-6 with TRBJ1-3; 8 nucleotides match TRBD1. CDR1 and CDR2 (germline): MNHNY, SVGAGI (reference sequence). Trimming took 6 bases from V and 0 from J; bases not matched to a gene: 7. The CDR3 contains 16 residues.

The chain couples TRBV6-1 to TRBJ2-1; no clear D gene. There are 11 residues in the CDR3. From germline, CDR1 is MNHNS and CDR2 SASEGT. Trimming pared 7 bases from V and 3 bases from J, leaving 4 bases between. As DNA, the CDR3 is TGTGCCAGCACGCACTACAATGAGCAGTTCTTC. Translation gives CASTHYNEQFF.

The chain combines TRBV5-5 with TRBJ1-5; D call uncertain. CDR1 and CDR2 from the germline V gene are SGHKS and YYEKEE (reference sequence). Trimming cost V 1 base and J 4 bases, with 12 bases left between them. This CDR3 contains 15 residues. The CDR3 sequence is CASSLYQTRNQPQHF. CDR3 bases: TGTGCCAGCAGCTTGTACCAGACACGTAATCAGCCCCAGCATTTT.

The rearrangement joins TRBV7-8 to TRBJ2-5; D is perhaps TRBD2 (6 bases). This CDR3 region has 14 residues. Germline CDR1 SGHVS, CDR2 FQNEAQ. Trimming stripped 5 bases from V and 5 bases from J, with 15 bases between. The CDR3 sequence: CASSPRGTRETQYF. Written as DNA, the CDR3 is TGTGCCAGCAGCCCCCGGGGGACCAGGGAGACCCAGTACTTC.

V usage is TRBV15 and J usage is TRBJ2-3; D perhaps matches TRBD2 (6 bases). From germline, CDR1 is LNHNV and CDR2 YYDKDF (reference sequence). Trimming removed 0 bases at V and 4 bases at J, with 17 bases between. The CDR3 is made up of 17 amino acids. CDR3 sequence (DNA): TGTGCCACCAGCAGAGATCGCGGCAGACTAGAGGCAGATACGCAGTATTTT. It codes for CATSRDRGRLEADTQYF.

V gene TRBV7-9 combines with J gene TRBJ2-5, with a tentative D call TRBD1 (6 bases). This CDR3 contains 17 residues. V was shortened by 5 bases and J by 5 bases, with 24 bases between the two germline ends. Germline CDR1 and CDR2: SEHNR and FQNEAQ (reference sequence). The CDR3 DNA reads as TGTGCCAGCAGCCTGAATACCAGGGGCCCGGGGTATGAGACCCAGTACTTC. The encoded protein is CASSLNTRGPGYETQYF.

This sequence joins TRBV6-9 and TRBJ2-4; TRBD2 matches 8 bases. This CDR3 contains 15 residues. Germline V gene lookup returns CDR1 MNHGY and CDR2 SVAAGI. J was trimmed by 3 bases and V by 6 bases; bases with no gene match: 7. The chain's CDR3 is CASSQQRGNKNIQYF. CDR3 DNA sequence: TGTGCCAGCAGCCAACAGCGGGGGAACAAAAACATTCAGTACTTC.

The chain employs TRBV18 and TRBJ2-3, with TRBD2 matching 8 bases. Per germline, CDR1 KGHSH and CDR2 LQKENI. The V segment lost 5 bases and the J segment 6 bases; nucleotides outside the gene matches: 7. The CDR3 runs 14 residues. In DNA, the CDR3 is TGTGCCAGCTCAGGGGCAGGCGGGGGGGATACGCAGTATTTT. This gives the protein CASSGAGGGDTQYF.

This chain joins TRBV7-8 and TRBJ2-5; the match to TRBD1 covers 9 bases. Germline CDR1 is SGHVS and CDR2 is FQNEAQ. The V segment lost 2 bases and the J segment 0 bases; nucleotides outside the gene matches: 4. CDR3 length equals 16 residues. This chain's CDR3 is CASSLTGGAYQETQYF. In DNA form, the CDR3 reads TGTGCCAGCAGCTTAACAGGGGGCGCGTACCAAGAGACCCAGTACTTC.

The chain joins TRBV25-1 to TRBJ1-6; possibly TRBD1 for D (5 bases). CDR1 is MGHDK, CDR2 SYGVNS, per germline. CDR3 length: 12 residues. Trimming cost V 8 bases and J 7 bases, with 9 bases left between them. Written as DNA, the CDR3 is TGTGCCAGCTCAGGGTCAAATTCACCCCTCCACTTT. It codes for CASSGSNSPLHF.

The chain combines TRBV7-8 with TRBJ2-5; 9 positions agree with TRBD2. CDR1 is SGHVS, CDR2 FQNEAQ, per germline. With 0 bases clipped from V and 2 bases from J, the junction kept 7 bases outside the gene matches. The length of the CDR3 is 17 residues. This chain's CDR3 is CASSLALLTSGQETQYF. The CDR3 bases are TGTGCCAGCAGCTTAGCGCTCCTGACTAGCGGACAAGAGACCCAGTACTTC.

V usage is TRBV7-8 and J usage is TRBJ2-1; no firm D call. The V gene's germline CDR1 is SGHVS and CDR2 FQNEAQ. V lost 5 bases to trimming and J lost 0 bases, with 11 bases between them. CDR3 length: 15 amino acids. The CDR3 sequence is CASSPGPASYNEQFF. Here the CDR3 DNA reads TGTGCCAGCAGCCCTGGACCAGCCTCCTACAATGAGCAGTTCTTC.

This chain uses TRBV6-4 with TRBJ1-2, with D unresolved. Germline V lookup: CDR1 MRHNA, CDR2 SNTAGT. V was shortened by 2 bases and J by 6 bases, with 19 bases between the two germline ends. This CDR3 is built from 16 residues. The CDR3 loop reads CASSDVWARVEDGYTF. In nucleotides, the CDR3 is TGTGCCAGCAGTGACGTTTGGGCCCGCGTTGAGGATGGCTACACCTTC.

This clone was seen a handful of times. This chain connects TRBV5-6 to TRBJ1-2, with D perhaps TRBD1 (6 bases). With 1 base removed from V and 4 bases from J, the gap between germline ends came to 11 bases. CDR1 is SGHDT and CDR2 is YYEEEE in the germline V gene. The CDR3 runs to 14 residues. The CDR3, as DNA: TGTGCCAGCAGCTTGCCAGGGGTTGTCTATGGCTACACCTTC. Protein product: CASSLPGVVYGYTF.

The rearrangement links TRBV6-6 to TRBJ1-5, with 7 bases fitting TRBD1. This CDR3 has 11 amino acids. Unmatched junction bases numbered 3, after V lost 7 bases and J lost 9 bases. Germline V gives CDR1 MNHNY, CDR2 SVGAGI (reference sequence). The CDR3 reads CASTRGGPQHF. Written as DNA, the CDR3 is TGTGCCAGCACCAGGGGGGGGCCCCAGCATTTT.

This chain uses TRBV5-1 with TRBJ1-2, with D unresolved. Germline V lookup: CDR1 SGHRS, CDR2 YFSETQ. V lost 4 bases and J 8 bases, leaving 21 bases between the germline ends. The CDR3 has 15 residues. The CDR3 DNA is TGCGCCAGCAGCCCCCGGCCGACGGAGCGGCGAGGCTACACCTTC. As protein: CASSPRPTERRGYTF.

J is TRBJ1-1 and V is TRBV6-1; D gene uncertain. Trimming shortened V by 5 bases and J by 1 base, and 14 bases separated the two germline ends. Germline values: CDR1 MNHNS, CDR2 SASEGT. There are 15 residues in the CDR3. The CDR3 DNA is TGTGCCAGCAGTCCCGGGGTGGCTGGGAACACTGAAGCTTTCTTT. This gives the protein CASSPGVAGNTEAFF.

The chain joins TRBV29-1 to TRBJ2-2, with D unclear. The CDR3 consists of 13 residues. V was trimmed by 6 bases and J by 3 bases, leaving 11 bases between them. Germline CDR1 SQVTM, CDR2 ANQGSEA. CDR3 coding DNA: TGCAGCGTGGCCCCGACTTACACCGGGGAGCTGTTTTTT. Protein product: CSVAPTYTGELFF.

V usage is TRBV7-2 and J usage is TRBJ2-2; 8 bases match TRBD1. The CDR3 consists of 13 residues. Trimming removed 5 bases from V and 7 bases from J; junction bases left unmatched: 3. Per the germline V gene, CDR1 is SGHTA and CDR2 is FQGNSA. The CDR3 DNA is TGTGCCAGCAGCGGACAGGGTATCGGGGAGCTGTTTTTT. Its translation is CASSGQGIGELFF.

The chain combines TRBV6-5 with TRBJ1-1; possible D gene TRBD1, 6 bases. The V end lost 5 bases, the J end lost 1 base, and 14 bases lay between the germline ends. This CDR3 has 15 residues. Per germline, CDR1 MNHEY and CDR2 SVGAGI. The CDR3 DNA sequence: TGTGCCAGCAGTCCTCCAGACAGGCCGAACACTGAAGCTTTCTTT. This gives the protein CASSPPDRPNTEAFF.

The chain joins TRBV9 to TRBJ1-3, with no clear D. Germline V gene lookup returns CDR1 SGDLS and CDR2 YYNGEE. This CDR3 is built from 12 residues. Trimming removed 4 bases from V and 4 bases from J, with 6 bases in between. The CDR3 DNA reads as TGTGCCAGCAGCTCCGGGGGAAACACCATATATTTT. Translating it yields CASSSGGNTIYF.

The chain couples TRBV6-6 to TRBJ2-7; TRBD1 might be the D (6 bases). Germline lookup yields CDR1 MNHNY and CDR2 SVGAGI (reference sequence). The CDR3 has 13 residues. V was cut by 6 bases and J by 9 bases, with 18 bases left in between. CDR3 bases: TGTGCCAGCAGCTCTCCGGACAGAACCGGGCAGTACTTC. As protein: CASSSPDRTGQYF.

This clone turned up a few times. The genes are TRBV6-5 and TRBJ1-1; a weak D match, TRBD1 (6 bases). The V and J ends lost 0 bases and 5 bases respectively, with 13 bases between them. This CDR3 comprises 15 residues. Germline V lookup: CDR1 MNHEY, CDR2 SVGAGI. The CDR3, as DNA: TGTGCCAGCAGTTACTCCCTACAGGGAGTTACTGAAGCTTTCTTT. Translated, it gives CASSYSLQGVTEAFF.

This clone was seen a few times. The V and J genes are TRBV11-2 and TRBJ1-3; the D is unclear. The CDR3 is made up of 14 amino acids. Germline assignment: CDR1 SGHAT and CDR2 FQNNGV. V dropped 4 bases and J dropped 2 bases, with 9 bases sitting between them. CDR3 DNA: TGTGCCAGCAGCTCAAGCCGAACTGGAAACACCATATATTTT. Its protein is CASSSSRTGNTIYF.

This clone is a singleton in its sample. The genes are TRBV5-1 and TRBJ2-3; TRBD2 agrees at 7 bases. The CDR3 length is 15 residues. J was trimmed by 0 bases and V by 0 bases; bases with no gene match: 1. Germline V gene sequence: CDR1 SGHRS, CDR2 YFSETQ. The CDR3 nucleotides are TGCGCCAGCAGCTTGGCTAGCGGAAGCACAGATACGCAGTATTTT. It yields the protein CASSLASGSTDTQYF.

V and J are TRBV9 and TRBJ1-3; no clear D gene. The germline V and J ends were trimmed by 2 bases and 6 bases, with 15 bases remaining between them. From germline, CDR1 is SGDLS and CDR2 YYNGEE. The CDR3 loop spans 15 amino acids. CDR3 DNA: TGTGCCAGCAGCGTCGATTTCAGGCTTCTAAACACCATATATTTT. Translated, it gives CASSVDFRLLNTIYF.

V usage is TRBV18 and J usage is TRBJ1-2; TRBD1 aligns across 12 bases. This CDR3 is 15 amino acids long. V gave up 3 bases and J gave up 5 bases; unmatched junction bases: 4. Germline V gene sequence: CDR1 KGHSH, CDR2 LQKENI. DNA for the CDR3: TGTGCCAGCTCACCTCAGGGACAGGGGGCTTATGGCTACACCTTC. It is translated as CASSPQGQGAYGYTF.

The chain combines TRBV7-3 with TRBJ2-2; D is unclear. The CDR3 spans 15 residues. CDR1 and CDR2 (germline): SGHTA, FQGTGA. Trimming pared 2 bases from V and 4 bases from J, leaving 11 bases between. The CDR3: CASSLLGQSTGELFF. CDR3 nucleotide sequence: TGTGCCAGCAGCTTATTAGGCCAGAGCACCGGGGAGCTGTTTTTT. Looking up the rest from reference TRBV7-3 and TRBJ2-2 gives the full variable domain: GAGVSQTPSNKVTEKGKYVELRCDPISGHTALYWYRQSLGQGPEFLIYFQGTGAADDSGLPNDRFFAVRPEGSVSTLKIQRTERGDSAVYLCASSLLGQSTGELFFGEGSRLTVL.